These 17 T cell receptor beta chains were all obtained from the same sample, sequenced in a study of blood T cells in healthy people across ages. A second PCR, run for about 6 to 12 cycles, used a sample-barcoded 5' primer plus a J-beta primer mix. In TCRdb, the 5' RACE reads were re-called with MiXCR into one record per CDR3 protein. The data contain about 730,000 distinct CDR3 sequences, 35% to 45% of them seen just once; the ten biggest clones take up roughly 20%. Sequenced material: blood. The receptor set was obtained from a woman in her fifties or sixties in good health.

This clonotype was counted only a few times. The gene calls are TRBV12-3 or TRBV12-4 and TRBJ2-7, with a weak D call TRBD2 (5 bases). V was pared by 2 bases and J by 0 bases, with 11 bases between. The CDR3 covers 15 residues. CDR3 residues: CASSLMGAPSYEQYF. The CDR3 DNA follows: TGTGCCAGCAGTTTAATGGGAGCTCCCTCCTACGAGCAGTACTTC.

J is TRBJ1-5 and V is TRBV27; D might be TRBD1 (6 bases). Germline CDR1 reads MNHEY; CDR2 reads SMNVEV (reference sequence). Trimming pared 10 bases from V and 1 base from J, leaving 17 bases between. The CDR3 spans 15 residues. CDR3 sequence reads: CATRKSGVSNQPQHF. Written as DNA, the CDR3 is TGTGCCACCAGGAAGTCAGGGGTAAGCAATCAGCCCCAGCATTTT.

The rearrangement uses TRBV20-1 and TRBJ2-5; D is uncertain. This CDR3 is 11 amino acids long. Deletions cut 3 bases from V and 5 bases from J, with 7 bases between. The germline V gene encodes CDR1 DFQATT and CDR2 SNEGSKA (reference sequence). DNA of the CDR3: TGCAGTGCTAGTCTCGCGGAGACCCAGTACTTC. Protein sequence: CSASLAETQYF.

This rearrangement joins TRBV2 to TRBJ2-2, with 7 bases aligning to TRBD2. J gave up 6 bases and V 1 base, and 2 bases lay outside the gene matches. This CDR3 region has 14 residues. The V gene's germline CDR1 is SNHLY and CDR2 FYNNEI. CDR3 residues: CASSEVTSSGELFF. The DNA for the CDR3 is TGTGCCAGCAGTGAAGTGACTAGCTCCGGGGAGCTGTTTTTT.

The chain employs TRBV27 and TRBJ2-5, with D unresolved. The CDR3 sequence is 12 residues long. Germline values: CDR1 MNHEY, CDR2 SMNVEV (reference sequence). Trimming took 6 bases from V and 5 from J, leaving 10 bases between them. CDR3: CASRLMGETQYF. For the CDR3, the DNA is TGTGCCAGCAGATTGATGGGCGAGACCCAGTACTTC.

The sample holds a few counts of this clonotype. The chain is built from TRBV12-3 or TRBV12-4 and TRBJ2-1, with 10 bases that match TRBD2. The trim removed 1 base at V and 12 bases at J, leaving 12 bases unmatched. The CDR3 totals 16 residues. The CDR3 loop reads CASSLGGIAGGLGQFF. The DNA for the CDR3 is TGTGCCAGCAGTTTAGGGGGGATAGCGGGGGGTTTGGGGCAGTTCTTC.

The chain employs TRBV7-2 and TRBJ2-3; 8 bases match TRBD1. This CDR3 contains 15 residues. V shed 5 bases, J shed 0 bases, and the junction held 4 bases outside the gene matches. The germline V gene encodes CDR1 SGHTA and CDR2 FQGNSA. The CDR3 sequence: CASSRRTGSTDTQYF. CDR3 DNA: TGTGCCAGCAGCAGAAGGACAGGGAGCACAGATACGCAGTATTTT.

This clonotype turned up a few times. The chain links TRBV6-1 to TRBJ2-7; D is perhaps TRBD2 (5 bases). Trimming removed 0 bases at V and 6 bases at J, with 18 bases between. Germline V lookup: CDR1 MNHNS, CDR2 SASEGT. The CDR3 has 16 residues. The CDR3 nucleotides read TGTGCCAGCAGTGAAGCCCTTACCGGGGTAACGGCCGAGCAGTACTTC. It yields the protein CASSEALTGVTAEQYF.

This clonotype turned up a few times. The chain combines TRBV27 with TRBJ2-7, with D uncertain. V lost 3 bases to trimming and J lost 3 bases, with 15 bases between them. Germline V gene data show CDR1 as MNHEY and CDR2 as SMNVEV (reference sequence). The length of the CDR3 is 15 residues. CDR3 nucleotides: TGTGCCAGCAGTTTTAGGACCCTACTAAACTACGAGCAGTACTTC. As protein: CASSFRTLLNYEQYF.

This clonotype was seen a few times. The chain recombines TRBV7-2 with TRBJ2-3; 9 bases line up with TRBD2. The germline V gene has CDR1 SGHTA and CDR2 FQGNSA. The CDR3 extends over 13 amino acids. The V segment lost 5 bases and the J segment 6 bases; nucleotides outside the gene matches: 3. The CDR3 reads CASSPGLADTQYF. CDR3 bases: TGTGCCAGCAGCCCCGGACTAGCGGATACGCAGTATTTT.

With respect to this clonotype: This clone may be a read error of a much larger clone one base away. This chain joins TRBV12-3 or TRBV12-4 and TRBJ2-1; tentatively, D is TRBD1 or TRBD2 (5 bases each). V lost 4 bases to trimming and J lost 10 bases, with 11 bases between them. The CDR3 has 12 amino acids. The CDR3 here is CASSSTDYEQFF. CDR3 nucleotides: TGTGCCAGCAGTTCGACAGACTACGAGCAGTTCTTC.

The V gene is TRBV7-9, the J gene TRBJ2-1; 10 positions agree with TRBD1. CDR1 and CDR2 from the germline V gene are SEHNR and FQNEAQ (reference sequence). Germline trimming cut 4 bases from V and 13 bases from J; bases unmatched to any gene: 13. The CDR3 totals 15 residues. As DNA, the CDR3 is TGTGCCAGCAGCTCCCGGGACAGGGGCGATGAGACCCAGTTCTTC. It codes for CASSSRDRGDETQFF. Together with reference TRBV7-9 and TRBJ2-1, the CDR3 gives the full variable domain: DTGVSQNPRHKITKRGQNVTFRCDPISEHNRLYWYRQTLGQGPEFLTYFQNEAQLEKSRLLSDRFSAERPKGSFSTLEIQRTEQGDSAMYLCASSSRDRGDETQFFGPGTRLTVL.

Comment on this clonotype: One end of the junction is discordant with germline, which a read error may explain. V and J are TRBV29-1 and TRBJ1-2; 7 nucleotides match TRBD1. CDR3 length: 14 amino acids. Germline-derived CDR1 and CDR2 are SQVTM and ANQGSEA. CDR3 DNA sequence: TGCAGCGTTGAAGCGACAGGGTGGTTTTATGGCTACAACTTC. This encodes CSVEATGWFYGYNF. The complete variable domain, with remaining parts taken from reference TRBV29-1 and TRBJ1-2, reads SAVISQKPSRDICQRGTSLTIQCQVDSQVTMMFWYRQQPGQSLTLIATANQGSEATYESGFVIDKFPISRPNLTFSTLTVSNMSPEDSSIYLCSVEATGWFYGYNFGSGTRLTVV.

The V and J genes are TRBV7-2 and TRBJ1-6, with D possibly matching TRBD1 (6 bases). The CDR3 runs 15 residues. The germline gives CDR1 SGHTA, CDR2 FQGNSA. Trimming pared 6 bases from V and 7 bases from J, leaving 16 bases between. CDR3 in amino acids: CASSTSGQLNSPLHF. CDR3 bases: TGTGCCAGCAGTACCTCTGGACAGTTAAATTCACCCCTCCACTTT.

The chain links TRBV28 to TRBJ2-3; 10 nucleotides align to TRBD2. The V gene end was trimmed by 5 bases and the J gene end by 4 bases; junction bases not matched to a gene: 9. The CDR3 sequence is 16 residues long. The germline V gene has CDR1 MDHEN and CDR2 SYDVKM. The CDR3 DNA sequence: TGTGCCAGCAGTCCAGGACTAGCGGAGTTCTCAGATACGCAGTATTTT. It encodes CASSPGLAEFSDTQYF.

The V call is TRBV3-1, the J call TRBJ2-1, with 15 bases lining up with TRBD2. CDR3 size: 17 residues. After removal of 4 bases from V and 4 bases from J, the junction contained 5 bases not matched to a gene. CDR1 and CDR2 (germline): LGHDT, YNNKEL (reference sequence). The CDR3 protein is CASSPPGLAGGYNEQFF. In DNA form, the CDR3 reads TGTGCCAGCAGCCCTCCGGGACTAGCGGGAGGTTACAATGAGCAGTTCTTC.

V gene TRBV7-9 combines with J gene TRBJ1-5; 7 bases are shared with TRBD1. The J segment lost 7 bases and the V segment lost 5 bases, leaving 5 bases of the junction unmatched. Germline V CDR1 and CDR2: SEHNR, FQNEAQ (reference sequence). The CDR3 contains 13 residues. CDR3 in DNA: TGTGCCAGCAGCGCGACAGGGAACCAGCCCCAGCATTTT. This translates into CASSATGNQPQHF.